What follows are 14 T cell receptor beta chains derived from one specimen sequenced in a study of T cell repertoires in cytomegalovirus infection. In TCRdb, the reads were re-called with MiXCR into one record per CDR3 protein. The repertoire holds hundreds of thousands of distinct CDR3 sequences, with approximately 25% as singletons. Sequencing was carried out using CD8+ T cells from PBMCs. Every receptor here comes from a human donor in good health (CMV status not recorded). Some clones in this sample may be carry-over from other donors' samples.

This clonotype was recorded a few times. V gene TRBV11-2 combines with J gene TRBJ2-2, with 7 bases matching TRBD1. The J segment lost 2 bases and the V segment lost 3 bases, leaving 3 bases of the junction unmatched. This CDR3 comprises 15 residues. Germline V CDR1 and CDR2: SGHAT, FQNNGV. The CDR3 is CASSFWDSNTGELFF. CDR3 bases: TGTGCCAGCAGCTTTTGGGACAGCAACACCGGGGAGCTGTTTTTT. Complete variable domain (other parts from reference TRBV11-2 and TRBJ2-2): EAGVAQSPRYKIIEKRQSVAFWCNPISGHATLYWYQQILGQGPKLLIQFQNNGVVDDSQLPKDRFSAERLKGVDSTLKIQPAKLEDSAVYLCASSFWDSNTGELFFGEGSRLTVL.

This clonotype was found many times. J is TRBJ1-2 and V is TRBV7-9, with unresolved D. The V gene lost 1 base and the J gene lost 4 bases, with 7 bases spanning the gap. The CDR3 contains 13 residues. Germline V CDR1 and CDR2: SEHNR, FQNEAQ (reference sequence). The CDR3: CASSLGTAYGYTF. CDR3 bases: TGTGCCAGCAGCTTAGGTACAGCCTATGGCTACACCTTC. The variable domain in full, with the rest retrieved from reference TRBV7-9 and TRBJ1-2, is DTGVSQNPRHKITKRGQNVTFRCDPISEHNRLYWYRQTLGQGPEFLTYFQNEAQLEKSRLLSDRFSAERPKGSFSTLEIQRTEQGDSAMYLCASSLGTAYGYTFGSGTRLTVV.

The chain recombines TRBV12-3 or TRBV12-4 with TRBJ2-1; 11 bases fit TRBD2. The CDR3 runs to 17 residues. The J segment lost 4 bases and the V segment lost 0 bases, leaving 5 bases of the junction unmatched. The DNA for the CDR3 is TGTGCCAGCAGTTTAGCATTAGCGGGGGGGAATTACAATGAGCAGTTCTTC. Translation gives CASSLALAGGNYNEQFF.

The chain combines TRBV6-2 or TRBV6-3 with TRBJ2-1; 12 bases match TRBD1. The V segment lost 0 bases and the J segment 8 bases; nucleotides outside the gene matches: 11. Germline loops: CDR1 MNHEY, CDR2 SVGEGT. This CDR3 has 18 residues. The CDR3 is CASSYSLLGQGAGHEQFF. The CDR3, as DNA: TGTGCCAGCAGTTACTCCCTTCTGGGACAGGGGGCAGGGCATGAGCAGTTCTTC.

The CDR3 DNA reads TGCAGTGGTCTGAACACCGGGGAGCTGTTTTTT. Its protein product is CSGLNTGELFF. The chain recombines TRBV20-1 with TRBJ2-2, with unresolved D. Germline-derived CDR1 and CDR2 are DFQATT and SNEGSKA (reference sequence). CDR3 size: 11 residues. V lost 7 bases, J lost 1 base, and 4 bases lay in between.

This rearrangement joins TRBV29-1 to TRBJ2-7; D gene uncertain. CDR1 is SQVTM and CDR2 is ANQGSEA in the germline V gene. Trimming removed 5 bases from V and 0 bases from J, with 14 bases in between. The CDR3 has 14 residues. The CDR3 is CSVQTETSSYEQYF. CDR3 sequence (DNA): TGCAGCGTTCAAACGGAGACGAGCTCCTACGAGCAGTACTTC.

The chain couples TRBV28 to TRBJ2-7, with TRBD1 as a possible D gene (5 bases). This CDR3 has 14 residues. Germline loops: CDR1 MDHEN, CDR2 SYDVKM. CDR3: CANSPLSWGVEQYV. The CDR3 region has the DNA TGTGCCAACAGTCCTCTGTCCTGGGGCGTCGAGCAGTACGTC.

The chain links TRBV29-1 to TRBJ1-2, with D possibly being TRBD1 (6 bases). The CDR3 has 17 residues. The germline CDR1 and CDR2 sequences are SQVTM and ANQGSEA. V was trimmed by 4 bases and J by 4 bases, leaving 25 bases between them. In nucleotides, the CDR3 is TGCAGCGTTGTTGGGGCAGGGACACCCAAAGATAGCTATGGCTACACCTTC. Its protein is CSVVGAGTPKDSYGYTF.

This clonotype was detected only a few times. The CDR3 spells CASSTPGLHVSGVGQYF. Here the CDR3 DNA reads TGTGCCAGCAGCACTCCGGGACTGCACGTTTCGGGTGTAGGGCAGTACTTC. The chain recombines TRBV7-9 with TRBJ2-7; D may be TRBD2 (6 bases). The CDR3 is made up of 17 amino acids. The V gene lost 5 bases and the J gene lost 9 bases, with 29 bases spanning the gap. Looked up from germline, CDR1 is SEHNR and CDR2 is FQNEAQ (reference sequence).

This clonotype has just a few counts. The gene calls are TRBV14 and TRBJ2-7; D gene unclear. This CDR3 is built from 10 residues. Germline V gene sequence: CDR1 SGHDN, CDR2 FVKESK. V was cut by 0 bases and J by 6 bases, with 0 bases left in between. The CDR3 DNA reads as TGTGCCAGCAGCCAAGACGAGCAGTACGTC. Amino acid sequence: CASSQDEQYV.

V usage is TRBV5-1 and J usage is TRBJ2-3, with 11 bases identical to TRBD2. Trimming removed 3 bases from V and 3 bases from J; junction bases left unmatched: 9. Germline V CDR1 and CDR2: SGHRS, YFSETQ. The CDR3 contains 17 residues. The CDR3 DNA reads as TGCGCCAGCAGCTCCATGGCCGGGACTAGCGGAACAGATACGCAGTATTTT. It specifies CASSSMAGTSGTDTQYF.

The V gene is TRBV4-1, the J gene TRBJ2-1; tentative D call: TRBD1 (6 bases). This CDR3 has 14 amino acids. The V gene's germline CDR1 is MGHRA and CDR2 YSYEKL. Trimming cost V 1 base and J 8 bases, with 12 bases left between them. For the CDR3, the DNA is TGCGCCAGCAGCCAAGCGCCCGAGGGGGATGAGCAGTTCTTC. This codes for CASSQAPEGDEQFF.

As regards this clonotype: Since no conserved phenylalanine or tryptophan closes the CDR3, a read error is the likely cause. The CDR3 sequence is CASSQEGGGADNEQFV. As DNA, the CDR3 is TGTGCCAGCAGCCAAGAAGGAGGCGGGGCTGACAATGAGCAGTTCGTC. J is TRBJ2-1 and V is TRBV4-2; D is perhaps TRBD2 (6 bases). V was shortened by 0 bases and J by 5 bases, with 14 bases between the two germline ends. The CDR3 loop spans 16 amino acids. Germline CDR1 is LGHNA and CDR2 is YNFKEQ.

The chain links TRBV28 to TRBJ2-7, with D perhaps matching TRBD1 (6 bases). Trimming shortened V by 4 bases and J by 0 bases, and 16 bases separated the two germline ends. This CDR3 region has 16 residues. Germline V CDR1 and CDR2: MDHEN, SYDVKM. The CDR3 DNA reads as TGTGCCAGCAGTTCGACAGGTAGAGGGCCCTCCTACGAGCAGTACGTC. Amino acids: CASSSTGRGPSYEQYV.